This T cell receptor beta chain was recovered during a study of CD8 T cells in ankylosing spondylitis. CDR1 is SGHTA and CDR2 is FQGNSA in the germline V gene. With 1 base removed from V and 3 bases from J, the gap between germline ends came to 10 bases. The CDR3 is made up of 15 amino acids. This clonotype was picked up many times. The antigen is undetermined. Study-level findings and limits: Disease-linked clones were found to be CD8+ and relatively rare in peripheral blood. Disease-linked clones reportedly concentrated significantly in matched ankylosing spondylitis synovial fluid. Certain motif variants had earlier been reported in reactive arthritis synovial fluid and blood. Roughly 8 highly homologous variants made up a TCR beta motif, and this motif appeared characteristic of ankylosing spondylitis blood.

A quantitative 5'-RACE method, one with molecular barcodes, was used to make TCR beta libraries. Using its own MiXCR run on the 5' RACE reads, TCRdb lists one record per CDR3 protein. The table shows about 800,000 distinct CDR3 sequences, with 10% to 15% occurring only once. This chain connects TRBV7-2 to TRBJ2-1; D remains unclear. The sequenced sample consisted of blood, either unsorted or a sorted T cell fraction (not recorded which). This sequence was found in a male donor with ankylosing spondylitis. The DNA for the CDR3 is TGTGCCAGCAGCTTAGGGCGGTCTTACTACAATGAGCAGTTCTTC. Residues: CASSLGRSYYNEQFF.